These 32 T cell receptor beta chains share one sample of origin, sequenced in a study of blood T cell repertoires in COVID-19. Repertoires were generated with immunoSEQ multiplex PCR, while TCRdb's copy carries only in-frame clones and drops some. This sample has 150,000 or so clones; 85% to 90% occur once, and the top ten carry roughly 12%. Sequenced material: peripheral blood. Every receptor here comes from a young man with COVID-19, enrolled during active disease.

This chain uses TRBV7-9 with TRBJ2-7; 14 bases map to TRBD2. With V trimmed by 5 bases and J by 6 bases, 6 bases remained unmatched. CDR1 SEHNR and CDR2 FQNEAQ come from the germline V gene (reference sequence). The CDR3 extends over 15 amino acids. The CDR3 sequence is CASSLGLAGVREQYF. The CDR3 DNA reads TGTGCCAGCAGCCTGGGACTAGCGGGAGTTCGCGAGCAGTACTTC.

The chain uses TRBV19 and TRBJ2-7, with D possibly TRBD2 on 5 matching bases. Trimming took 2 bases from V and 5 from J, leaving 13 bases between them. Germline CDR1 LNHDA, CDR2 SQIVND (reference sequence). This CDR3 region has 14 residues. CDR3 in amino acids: CASSIIDSVNEQYF. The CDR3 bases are TGTGCCAGTAGTATAATTGATAGCGTCAACGAGCAGTACTTC.

CDR3 region: CASSFLGSTEAFF. The CDR3 nucleotides are TGTGCCAGCAGTTTTTTGGGCAGCACTGAAGCTTTCTTT. The rearrangement joins TRBV12-3 or TRBV12-4 to TRBJ1-1; D is undetermined. The CDR3 runs to 13 residues. Trimming cost V 3 bases and J 4 bases, with 9 bases left between them.

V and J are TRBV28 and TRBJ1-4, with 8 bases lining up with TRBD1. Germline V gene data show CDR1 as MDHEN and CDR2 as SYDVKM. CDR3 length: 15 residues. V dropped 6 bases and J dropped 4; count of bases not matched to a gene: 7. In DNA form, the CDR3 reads TGTGCCAGCAGCCTAGAGACAGGGGTTAATGAAAAACTGTTTTTT. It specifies CASSLETGVNEKLFF. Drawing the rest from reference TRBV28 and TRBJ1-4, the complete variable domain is DVKVTQSSRYLVKRTGEKVFLECVQDMDHENMFWYRQDPGLGLRLIYFSYDVKMKEKGDIPEGYSVSREKKERFSLILESASTNQTSMYLCASSLETGVNEKLFFGSGTQLSVL.

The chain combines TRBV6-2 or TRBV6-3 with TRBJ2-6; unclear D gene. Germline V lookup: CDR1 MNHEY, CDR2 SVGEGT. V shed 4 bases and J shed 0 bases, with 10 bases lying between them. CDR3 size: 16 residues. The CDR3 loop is CASSLARFSGANVLTF. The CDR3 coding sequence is TGTGCCAGCAGTTTAGCCCGATTCTCTGGGGCCAACGTCCTGACTTTC.

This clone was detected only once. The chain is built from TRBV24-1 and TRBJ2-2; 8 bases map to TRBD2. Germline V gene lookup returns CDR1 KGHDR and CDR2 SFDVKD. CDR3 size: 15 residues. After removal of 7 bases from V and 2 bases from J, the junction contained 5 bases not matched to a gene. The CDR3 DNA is TGTGCCACCAGCGGGACTAGGGGTAACACCGGGGAGCTGTTTTTT. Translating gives CATSGTRGNTGELFF.

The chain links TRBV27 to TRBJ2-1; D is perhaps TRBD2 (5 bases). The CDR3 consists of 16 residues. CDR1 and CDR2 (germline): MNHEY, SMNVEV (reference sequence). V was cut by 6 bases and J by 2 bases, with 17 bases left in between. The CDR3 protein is CASRPSGPGAYNEQFF. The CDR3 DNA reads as TGTGCCAGCAGACCCTCGGGTCCCGGGGCCTACAATGAGCAGTTCTTC.

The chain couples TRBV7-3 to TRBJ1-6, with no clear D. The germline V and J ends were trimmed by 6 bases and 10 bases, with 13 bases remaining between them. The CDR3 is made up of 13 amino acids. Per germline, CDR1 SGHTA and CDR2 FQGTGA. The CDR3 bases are TGTGCCAGCAGTTTATACGGGATCTCACCCCTCCACTTT. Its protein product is CASSLYGISPLHF.

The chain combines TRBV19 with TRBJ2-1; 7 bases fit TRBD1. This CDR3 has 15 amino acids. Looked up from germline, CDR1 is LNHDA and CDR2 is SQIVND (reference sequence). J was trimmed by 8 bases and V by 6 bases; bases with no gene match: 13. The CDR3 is CASSRGQISVDEQFF. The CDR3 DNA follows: TGTGCCAGTAGCCGGGGACAGATATCTGTCGATGAGCAGTTCTTC. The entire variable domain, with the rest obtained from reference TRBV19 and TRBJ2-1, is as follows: DGGITQSPKYLFRKEGQNVTLSCEQNLNHDAMYWYRQDPGQGLRLIYYSQIVNDFQKGDIAEGYSVSREKKESFPLTVTSAQKNPTAFYLCASSRGQISVDEQFFGPGTRLTVL.

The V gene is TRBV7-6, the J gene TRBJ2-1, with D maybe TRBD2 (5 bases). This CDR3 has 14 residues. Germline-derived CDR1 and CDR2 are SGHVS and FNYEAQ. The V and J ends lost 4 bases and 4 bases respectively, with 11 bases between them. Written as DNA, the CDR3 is TGTGCCAGCAGCTCCACCTCGGGGTACAATGAGCAGTTCTTC. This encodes CASSSTSGYNEQFF. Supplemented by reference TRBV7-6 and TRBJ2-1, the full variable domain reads GAGVSQSPRYKVTKRGQDVALRCDPISGHVSLYWYRQALGQGPEFLTYFNYEAQQDKSGLPNDRFSAERPEGSISTLTIQRTEQRDSAMYRCASSSTSGYNEQFFGPGTRLTVL.

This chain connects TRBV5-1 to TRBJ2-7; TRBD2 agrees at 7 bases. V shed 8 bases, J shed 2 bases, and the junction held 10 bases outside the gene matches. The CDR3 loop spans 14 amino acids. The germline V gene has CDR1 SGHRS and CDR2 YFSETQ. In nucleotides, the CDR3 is TGCGCCAGAGAGGTACCAGCGGGGACCTACGAGCAGTACTTC. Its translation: CAREVPAGTYEQYF.

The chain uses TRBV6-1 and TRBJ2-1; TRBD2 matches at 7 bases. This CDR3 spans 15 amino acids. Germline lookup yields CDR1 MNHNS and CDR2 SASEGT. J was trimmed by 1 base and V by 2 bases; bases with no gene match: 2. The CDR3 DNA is TGTGCCAGCAGTGAAACTAGCGAGTCCTACAATGAGCAGTTCTTC. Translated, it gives CASSETSESYNEQFF.

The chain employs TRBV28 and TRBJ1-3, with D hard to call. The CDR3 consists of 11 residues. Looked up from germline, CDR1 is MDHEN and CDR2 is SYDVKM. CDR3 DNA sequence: TGTGGGTCGAGCTCTGGAAACACCATATATTTT. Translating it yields CGSSSGNTIYF.

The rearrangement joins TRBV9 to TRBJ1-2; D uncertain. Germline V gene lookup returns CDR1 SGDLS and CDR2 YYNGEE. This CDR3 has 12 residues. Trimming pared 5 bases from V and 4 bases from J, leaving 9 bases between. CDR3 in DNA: TGTGCCAGCAGTGGACTATCCTATGGCTACACCTTC. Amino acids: CASSGLSYGYTF.

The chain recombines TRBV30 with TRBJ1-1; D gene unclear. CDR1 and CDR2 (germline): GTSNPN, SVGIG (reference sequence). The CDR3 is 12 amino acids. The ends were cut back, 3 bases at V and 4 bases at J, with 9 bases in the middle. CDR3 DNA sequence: TGTGCCTGGAGGCGTTCCGGCACTGAAGCTTTCTTT. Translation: CAWRRSGTEAFF. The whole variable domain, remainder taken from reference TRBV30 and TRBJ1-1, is SQTIHQWPATLVQPVGSPLSLECTVEGTSNPNLYWYRQAAGRGLQLLFYSVGIGQISSEVPQNLSASRPQDRQFILSSKKLLLSDSGFYLCAWRRSGTEAFFGQGTRLTVV.

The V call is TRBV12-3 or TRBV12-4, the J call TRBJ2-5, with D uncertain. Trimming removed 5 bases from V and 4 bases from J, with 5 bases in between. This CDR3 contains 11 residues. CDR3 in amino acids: CASSPSETQYF. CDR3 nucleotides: TGTGCCAGCAGTCCGTCAGAGACCCAGTACTTC.

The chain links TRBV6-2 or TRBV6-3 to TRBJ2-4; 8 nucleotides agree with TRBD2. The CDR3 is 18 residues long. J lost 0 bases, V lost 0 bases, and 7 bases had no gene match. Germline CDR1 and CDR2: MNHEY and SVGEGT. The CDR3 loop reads CASSYSPTSGVAKNIQYF. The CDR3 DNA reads TGTGCCAGCAGTTACTCCCCAACTAGCGGAGTAGCCAAAAACATTCAGTACTTC.

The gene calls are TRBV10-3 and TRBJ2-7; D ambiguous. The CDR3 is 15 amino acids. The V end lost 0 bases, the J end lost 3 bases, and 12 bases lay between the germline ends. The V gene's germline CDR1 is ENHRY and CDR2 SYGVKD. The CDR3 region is CAISESKTQDYEQYF. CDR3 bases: TGTGCCATCAGTGAGTCCAAGACACAAGACTACGAGCAGTACTTC.

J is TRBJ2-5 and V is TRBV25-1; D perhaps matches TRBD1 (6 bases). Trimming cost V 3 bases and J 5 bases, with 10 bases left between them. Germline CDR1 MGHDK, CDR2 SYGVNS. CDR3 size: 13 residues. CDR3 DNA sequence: TGTGCCAGCAGTGATCTGAGGGGGGAGACCCAGTACTTC. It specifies CASSDLRGETQYF.

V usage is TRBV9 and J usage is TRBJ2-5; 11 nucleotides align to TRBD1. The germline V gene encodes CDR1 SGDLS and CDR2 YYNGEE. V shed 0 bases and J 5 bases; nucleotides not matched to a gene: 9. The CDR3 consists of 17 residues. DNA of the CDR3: TGTGCCAGCAGCGTAGCAGGAGGACAGGGGGCCAGGGAGACCCAGTACTTC. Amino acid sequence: CASSVAGGQGARETQYF.

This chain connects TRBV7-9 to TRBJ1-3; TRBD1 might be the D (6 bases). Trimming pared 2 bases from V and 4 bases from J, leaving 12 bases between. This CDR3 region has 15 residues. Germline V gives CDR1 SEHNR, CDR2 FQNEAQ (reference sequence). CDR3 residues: CASSLTGYTGNTIYF. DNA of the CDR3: TGTGCCAGCAGCTTAACAGGGTACACCGGAAACACCATATATTTT.

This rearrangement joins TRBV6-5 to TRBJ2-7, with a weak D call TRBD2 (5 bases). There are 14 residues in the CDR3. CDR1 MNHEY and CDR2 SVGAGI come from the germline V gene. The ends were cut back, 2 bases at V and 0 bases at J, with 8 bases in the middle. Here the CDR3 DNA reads TGTGCCAGCAGTTACGCGGGCCACTCCTACGAGCAGTACTTC. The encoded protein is CASSYAGHSYEQYF.

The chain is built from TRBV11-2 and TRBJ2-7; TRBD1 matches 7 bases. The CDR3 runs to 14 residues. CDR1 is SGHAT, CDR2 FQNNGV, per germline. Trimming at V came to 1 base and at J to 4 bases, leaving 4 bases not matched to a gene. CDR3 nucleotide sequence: TGTGCCAGCAGCTTAGGACAGGGAAGGTACGAGCAGTACTTC. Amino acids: CASSLGQGRYEQYF.

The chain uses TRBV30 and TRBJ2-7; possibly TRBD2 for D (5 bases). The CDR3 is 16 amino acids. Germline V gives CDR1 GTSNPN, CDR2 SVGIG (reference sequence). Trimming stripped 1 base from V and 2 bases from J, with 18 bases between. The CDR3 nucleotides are TGTGCCTGGAGTGGGTCTCGCAAGGGTAGCGCCTACGAGCAGTACTTC. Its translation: CAWSGSRKGSAYEQYF.

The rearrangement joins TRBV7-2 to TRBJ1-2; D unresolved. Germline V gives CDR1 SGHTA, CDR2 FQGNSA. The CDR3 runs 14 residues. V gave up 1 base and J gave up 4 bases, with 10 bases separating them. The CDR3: CASSLVHESYGYTF. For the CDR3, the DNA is TGTGCCAGCAGCTTAGTCCACGAGTCCTATGGCTACACCTTC.

CDR3 DNA: TGTGCCAGCAGCCGGGGACTAGCCTCAGTTGGGGGGGAGACCCAGTACTTC. Translation gives CASSRGLASVGGETQYF. This sequence joins TRBV13 and TRBJ2-5; 9 nucleotides line up with TRBD2. J gave up 5 bases and V 5 bases, and 15 bases lay outside the gene matches. This CDR3 spans 17 amino acids. Germline CDR1 and CDR2: PRHDT and FYEKMQ (reference sequence).

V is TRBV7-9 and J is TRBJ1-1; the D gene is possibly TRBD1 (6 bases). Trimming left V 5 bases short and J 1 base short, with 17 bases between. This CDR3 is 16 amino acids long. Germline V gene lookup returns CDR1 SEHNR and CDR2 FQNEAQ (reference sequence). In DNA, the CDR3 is TGTGCCAGCAGCACCGTACCGGGACAAGCGAACACTGAAGCTTTCTTT. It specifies CASSTVPGQANTEAFF.

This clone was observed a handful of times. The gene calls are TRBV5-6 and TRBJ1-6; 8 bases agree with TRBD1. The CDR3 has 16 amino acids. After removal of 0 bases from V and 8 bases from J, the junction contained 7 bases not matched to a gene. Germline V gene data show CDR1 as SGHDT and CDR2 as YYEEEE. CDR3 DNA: TGTGCCAGCAGCTTGGCACGGGACAGGAGATATTCACCCCTCCACTTT. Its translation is CASSLARDRRYSPLHF.

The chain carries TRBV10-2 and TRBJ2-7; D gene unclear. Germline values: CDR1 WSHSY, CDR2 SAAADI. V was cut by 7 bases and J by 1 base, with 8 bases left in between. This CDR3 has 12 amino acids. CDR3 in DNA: TGCGCCAGCAACAGTGGGTCCTACGAGCAGTACTTC. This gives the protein CASNSGSYEQYF.

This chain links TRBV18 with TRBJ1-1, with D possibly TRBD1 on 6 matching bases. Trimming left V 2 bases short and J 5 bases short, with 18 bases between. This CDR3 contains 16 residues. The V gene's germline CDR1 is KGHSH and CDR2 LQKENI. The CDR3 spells CASSPGRGLRGTEAFF. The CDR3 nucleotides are TGTGCCAGCTCACCAGGCAGGGGCCTTCGAGGTACTGAAGCTTTCTTT.

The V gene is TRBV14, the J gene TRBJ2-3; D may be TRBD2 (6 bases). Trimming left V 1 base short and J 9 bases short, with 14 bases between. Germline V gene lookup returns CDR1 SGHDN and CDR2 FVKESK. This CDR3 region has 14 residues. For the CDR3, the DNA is TGTGCCAGCAGCCAAGTAGTTTGGGGGGACACGCAGTATTTT. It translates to CASSQVVWGDTQYF.

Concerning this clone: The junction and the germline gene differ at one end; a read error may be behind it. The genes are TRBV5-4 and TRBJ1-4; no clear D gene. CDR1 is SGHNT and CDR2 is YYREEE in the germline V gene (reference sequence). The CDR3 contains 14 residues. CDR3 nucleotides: TGTGCCAGCAGCTTAGACCAAACTAATGAAAAACTGCTTTTT. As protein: CASSLDQTNEKLLF.